A selection of T cell receptor beta chains follows, all from one sample in a study of shared clonotypes between healthy human individuals. Assay: immunoSEQ multiplex PCR; the TCRdb copy retains only in-frame clones and omits some. This sample has about 690,000 clones; 80% to 95% occur once, and the top ten carry less than 40%. Sample: memory CD8+ T cells from PBMCs. Receptors were obtained from a man between 18 and 29 years old in good health. Some clones in this sample may be carry-over from other donors' samples. The CDR3 runs from the conserved cysteine through the conserved F or W. A D gene is named only where the DNA matches it firmly. The size entry is marked missing in some rows and otherwise reads once, few, many or a size class.

j_gene | abundance | len | v_gene | d_gene | CDR3nt | CDR3aa
TRBJ2-1 | - | 16 | TRBV5-1 | TRBD2 | TGCGCCAGCAGCTTGGTGATAGCGGGAGGGTACAATGAGCAGTTCTTC | CASSLVIAGGYNEQFF
TRBJ1-2 | - | 15 | TRBV29-1 | TRBD1 | TGCAGCGTGGGGGGTCCGGGACAGAGCAACTATGGCTACACCTTC | CSVGGPGQSNYGYTF
TRBJ2-1 | - | 15 | TRBV27 | - | TGTGCCAGCAGTTCCCCTAGCTGGGGGACGGATGAGCAGTTCTTC | CASSSPSWGTDEQFF
TRBJ1-2 | - | 14 | TRBV30 | - | TGTGCCTGGACTATTCCAGGGCCAAACTATGGCTACACCTTC | CAWTIPGPNYGYTF
TRBJ2-1 | - | 14 | TRBV28 | - | TGTGCCAGCAGGGACCCAACCCGGGACAATGAGCAGTTCTTC | CASRDPTRDNEQFF
TRBJ1-2 | - | 13 | TRBV19 | - | TGTGCCAGTAGTATTTCGCCGGTATATGGCTACACCTTC | CASSISPVYGYTF
TRBJ2-1 | - | 13 | TRBV28 | - | TGTGCCAGCAGTTTGTTACAGGGCAATGAGCAGTTCTTC | CASSLLQGNEQFF
TRBJ2-2 | - | 15 | TRBV9 | TRBD1 | TGTGCCAGCAGCCTTTCAGGGACAGGGCCCGGGGAGCTGTTTTTT | CASSLSGTGPGELFF
TRBJ2-5 | once | 16 | TRBV28 | TRBD1 | TGTGCCAGCAGACGGGACAGGGGGACGTACCAAGAGACCCAGTACTTC | CASRRDRGTYQETQYF
TRBJ2-1 | - | 16 | TRBV4-3 | - | TGCGCCAGCAGCCAAGCGGTCCTTGGGGTCTACAATGAGCAGTTCTTC | CASSQAVLGVYNEQFF
TRBJ2-5 | - | 15 | TRBV7-6 | TRBD2 | TGTGCCAGCAGCTTCCTAGCGGGAGGGTCGGAGACCCAGTACTTC | CASSFLAGGSETQYF
TRBJ2-7 | - | 18 | TRBV4-3 | TRBD2 | TGCGCCAGCAGCCAGGGGACTAGCGGGACCCGTAGCTCCTACGAGCAGTACTTC | CASSQGTSGTRSSYEQYF
TRBJ2-3 | - | 17 | TRBV4-2 | - | TGTGCCAGCAGCCAAGAGATTGCTACAGCACCCACAGATACGCAGTATTTT | CASSQEIATAPTDTQYF
TRBJ2-7 | - | 15 | TRBV7-6 | TRBD2 | TGTGCCAGCAGCTTAGCGATTAGCGGGAGGCCCGAGCAGTACTTC | CASSLAISGRPEQYF
TRBJ2-2 | - | 14 | TRBV19 | TRBD1 | TGTGCCAGTATCGAGAGGGGGCTCACCGGGGAGCTGTTTTTT | CASIERGLTGELFF
TRBJ2-7 | - | 14 | TRBV6-6 | - | TGTGCCAGCAGTTACTCGTACGAGTCCTACGAGCAGTACTTC | CASSYSYESYEQYF
TRBJ2-7 | once | 20 | TRBV6-1 | TRBD2 | TGTGCCAGCAGTGAAGTGGCTAGCGGGAAGTGGGAGTCACAAACCTACGAGCAGTACTTC | CASSEVASGKWESQTYEQYF
TRBJ2-5 | - | 17 | TRBV7-8 | TRBD1 | TGTGCCAGCAGCTACCGAGTAGGGACAGGGGCCGGAGAGACCCAGTACTTC | CASSYRVGTGAGETQYF
TRBJ1-5 | - | 15 | TRBV19 | - | TGTGCCAGTAGTTGGGCCAACCGGGGCAATCAGCCCCAGCATTTT | CASSWANRGNQPQHF
TRBJ2-5 | - | 15 | TRBV5-8 | TRBD2 | TGTGCCAGCAGCACCCGGACTAGCTCGTGGGAGACCCAGTACTTC | CASSTRTSSWETQYF
TRBJ2-2 | - | 16 | TRBV5-1 | TRBD1 | TGCGCCAGCAGCGAAGACAGGGTTTGGGAACCCGGGGAGCTGTTTTTT | CASSEDRVWEPGELFF
TRBJ1-4 | once | 18 | TRBV25-1 | TRBD1 | TGTGCCAGCAGCGTAACCCACCTCGTCAGGGGGCCTCATGAAAAACTGTTTTTT | CASSVTHLVRGPHEKLFF
TRBJ2-7 | once | 13 | TRBV9 | - | TGTGCCAGCAGCGCACCCCCTGACAACGAGCAGTACTTC | CASSAPPDNEQYF
TRBJ2-1 | - | 16 | TRBV5-6 | - | TGTGCCAGCAGCTTGGCACTTCGGGGCTGGTACAATGAGCAGTTCTTC | CASSLALRGWYNEQFF
TRBJ2-2 | - | 12 | TRBV28 | TRBD1 | TGTGCCACTCAGGGGGAGTCCGGGGAGCTGTTTTTT | CATQGESGELFF
TRBJ1-1 | - | 13 | TRBV6-6 | - | TGTGCCAGCAGTAAGGACTGGGGCACTGAAGCTTTCTTT | CASSKDWGTEAFF
TRBJ2-6 | - | 15 | TRBV9 | - | TGTGCCAGTTCAGGGGAGAGCTCTGGGGCCAACGTCCTGACTTTC | CASSGESSGANVLTF
TRBJ2-7 | - | 14 | TRBV28 | - | TGTGCCAGCAGGGAGGACAGCGGGATCTACGAGCAGTACTTC | CASREDSGIYEQYF
TRBJ2-4 | - | 16 | TRBV9 | TRBD1 | TGTGCCAGCAGCACCAGAGCAGGGGGTGAAGCGAACATTCAGTACTTC | CASSTRAGGEANIQYF
TRBJ2-1 | - | 15 | TRBV6-4 | TRBD2 | TGTGCCAGCAGCGGGACTAGCTCGACTACCAATGAGCAGTTCTTC | CASSGTSSTTNEQFF
TRBJ2-7 | - | 17 | TRBV13 | TRBD2 | TGTGCCAGCAGCTTGGGGACTAGCGGGAGGTTAACCTACGAGCAGTACTTC | CASSLGTSGRLTYEQYF
TRBJ1-2 | - | 16 | TRBV5-1 | - | TGCGCCAGCAGCTTGGGGGCGCTGGGGGCCCCCTATGGCTACACCTTC | CASSLGALGAPYGYTF
TRBJ1-3 | once | 15 | TRBV6-6 | - | TGTGCCAGCAGTGCCCTGTGGGGGACTGGAAACACCATATATTTT | CASSALWGTGNTIYF
TRBJ2-1 | - | 13 | TRBV4-1 | - | TGCGCCAGCAGCCCCCGGTTAGGTAATGAGCAGTTCTTC | CASSPRLGNEQFF
TRBJ2-1 | - | 16 | TRBV6-1 | TRBD2 | TGTGCCAGCAGTGAATTCGTGGCTAGCGGGAGCTATGAGCAGTTCTTC | CASSEFVASGSYEQFF
TRBJ1-1 | - | 13 | TRBV27 | - | TGTGCCAGCAGTGACCGGGAGAACACTGAAGCTTTCTTT | CASSDRENTEAFF
TRBJ2-7 | - | 15 | TRBV5-1 | TRBD1 | TGCGCCAGCAGCCCTCCGGGACAGGGGATATACGAGCAGTACTTC | CASSPPGQGIYEQYF
TRBJ1-1 | once | 12 | TRBV7-2 | TRBD1 | TGTGCCCGTGACAGGGTGAACACTGAAGCTTTCTTT | CARDRVNTEAFF
TRBJ1-5 | - | 15 | TRBV19 | TRBD1 | TGTGCCAGTAGTATATTAAGGGACAGGGGGTCGCCCCAGCATTTT | CASSILRDRGSPQHF
TRBJ2-1 | - | 13 | TRBV5-6 | - | TGTGCCAGCAGCTTGCTTGGGACGAGTGAGCAGTTCTTC | CASSLLGTSEQFF
TRBJ2-2 | - | 18 | TRBV28 | - | TGTGCCAGCAGTTTTACCATTTTGGGGCACACGAACACCGGGGAGCTGTTTTTT | CASSFTILGHTNTGELFF
TRBJ1-2 | - | 16 | TRBV7-8 | - | TGTGCCAGCAGCCGTACGACGGGGGCAGCAAACTATGGCTACACCTTC | CASSRTTGAANYGYTF
TRBJ2-1 | - | 14 | TRBV28 | - | TGTGCCAGCAGTCAGGACGGGTCCTACAATGAGCAGTTCTTC | CASSQDGSYNEQFF
TRBJ1-2 | few | 13 | TRBV18 | - | TGTGCCAGCTCACCACCGAGCCCGGGTGGCTACACCTTC | CASSPPSPGGYTF
TRBJ2-7 | - | 15 | TRBV5-1 | TRBD2 | TGCGCCAGCAGCTATACTAGCGGGTTCTCCTACGAGCAGTACTTC | CASSYTSGFSYEQYF
TRBJ2-1 | - | 12 | TRBV11-2 | - | TGTGCCAGCAGCTTTTACCCGAATGAGCAGTTCTTC | CASSFYPNEQFF
TRBJ2-1 | few | 14 | TRBV10-1 | - | TGCGCCAGCAGTGAAAGTGGGTCCTACAATGAGCAGTTCTTC | CASSESGSYNEQFF
TRBJ1-2 | - | 17 | TRBV30 | - | TGTGCCTGGAGGTACCCGGGGCTATCCGACTGGAACTATGGCTACACCTTC | CAWRYPGLSDWNYGYTF
TRBJ1-3 | - | 15 | TRBV28 | - | TGTGCCAGCAGCCTATTTGGGTTCTCTGGAAACACCATATATTTT | CASSLFGFSGNTIYF
TRBJ2-1 | - | 16 | TRBV7-6 | - | TGTGCCAGCAGCCCCCGCGGGACCCACTCCTACAATGAGCAGTTCTTC | CASSPRGTHSYNEQFF
TRBJ2-1 | - | 15 | TRBV10-3 | TRBD1 | TGTGCCATCAGTGAGGACAGGGCCTCCTACAATGAGCAGTTCTTC | CAISEDRASYNEQFF
TRBJ1-1 | - | 16 | TRBV23-1 | - | TGCGCCAGCAGTGAGGCTTGTTTGGGGGTATGCGCTGAAGCTTTCTTT | CASSEACLGVCAEAFF
TRBJ1-5 | - | 13 | TRBV7-8 | - | TGTGCCAGCAGCGCAGGAAGTAATCAGCCCCAGCATTTT | CASSAGSNQPQHF
TRBJ2-5 | - | 15 | TRBV10-2 | - | TGCGCCAGCATGACCGACAGCCCGATGGTGGAGACCCAGTACTTC | CASMTDSPMVETQYF